This TCR beta chain derives from a study of spatial heterogeneity in lung cancer. Sample time point: sample taken at primary tumor resection. Sequencing covered unsorted whole RNA taken from tumor, nontumor lung or frozen PBMC. The donors, about 78 patients with untreated early-stage non-small cell lung cancer, provided the samples. TCR cDNA molecules each had a unique molecular identifier. TCRdb re-analysed the 5' RACE reads in MiXCR, keeping a single row per CDR3 protein. This table holds more than 80,000 distinct CDR3 sequences, approximately 12% found once. This receptor was identified in a male donor with early-stage non-small cell lung cancer. The input for sequencing was PBMCs, taken at surgery.

The CDR3 nucleotides read TGTGCCAGCAGTGAAGGACAGGGCACTGAAGCTTTCTTT. As protein: CASSEGQGTEAFF. The chain couples TRBV6-2 or TRBV6-3 to TRBJ1-1; TRBD1 matches at 8 bases. The germline V gene encodes CDR1 MNHEY and CDR2 SVGEGT. This CDR3 spans 13 amino acids. V lost 5 bases and J lost 4; bases outside the gene matches: 3.